The rows below give T cell receptor beta chains drawn from one sample of a study of cytomegalovirus exposure and HLA in healthy donors. The protocol was immunoSEQ multiplex PCR, while the TCRdb copy is restricted to in-frame clones and leaves out a portion. The repertoire consists of about 120,000 clones, with 74% occurring once and the leading ten covering approximately 2%. Sequences were obtained from PBMCs. The receptors derive from a human donor in good health. CDR3s include the opening cysteine and the closing phenylalanine or tryptophan.

v_call cdr3_length cdr3_aa
TRBV11-2 13 CASSYTNTGELFF
TRBV5-1 14 CASSSTGDATEAFF
TRBV18 11 CASSQGHSWYF
TRBV18 16 CASYPAMGTGRTEAFF
TRBV5-1 18 CASSQNLGGMVSGNTIYF
TRBV2 17 CASSVPRAGRSGNTIYF
TRBV5-1 16 CASSLGNSGATDTQYF
TRBV7-9 13 CASSFTVNTEAFF
TRBV19 13 CASKLDGNSPLHF
TRBV11-2 13 CASSLGRGGKLFF
TRBV2 13 CASSMTENYGYTF
TRBV11-2 16 CASSLDAARAYYEQYF
TRBV4-1 19 CASSQDRTSGRVRTGELFF
TRBV6-6 12 CASSYQGEKLFF
TRBV5-1 16 CASSLSWDRASYEQYF
TRBV6-1 15 CASRDPRGEHYEQYF
TRBV6-6 16 CASSYSTGGGGTEAFF
TRBV19 14 CASSSTGQIEPQHF
TRBV5-1 15 CASSYAPGGADTQYF
TRBV5-1 15 CASSLGDRFNQPQHF
TRBV4-1 15 CASSPWTDSNQPQHF
TRBV19 17 CASSPQLTSGRANEQFF
TRBV19 16 CASSSKPGQAGNTIYF
TRBV9 13 CASSVGGSTEAFF
TRBV5-1 12 CASSSGAYGYTF